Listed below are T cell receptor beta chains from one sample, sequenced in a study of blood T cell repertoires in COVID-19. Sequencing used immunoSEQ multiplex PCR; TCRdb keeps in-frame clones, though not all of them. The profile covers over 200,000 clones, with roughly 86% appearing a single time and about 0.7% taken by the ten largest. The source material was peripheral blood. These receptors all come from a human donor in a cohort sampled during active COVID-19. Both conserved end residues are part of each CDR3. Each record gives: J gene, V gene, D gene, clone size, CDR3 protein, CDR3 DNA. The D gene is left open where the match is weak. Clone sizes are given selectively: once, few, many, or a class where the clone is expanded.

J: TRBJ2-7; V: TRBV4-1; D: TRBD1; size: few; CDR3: CASSRWTGRRVYEQYF; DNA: TGCGCCAGCAGCCGATGGACAGGCCGAAGGGTCTACGAGCAGTACTTC
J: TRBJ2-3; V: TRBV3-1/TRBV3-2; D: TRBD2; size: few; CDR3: CASSQAKRGLTDTQYF; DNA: TGTGCCAGCAGCCAAGCAAAGCGGGGATTGACAGATACGCAGTATTTT
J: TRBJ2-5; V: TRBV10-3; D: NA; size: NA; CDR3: CATLRGVQETQYF; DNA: TGTGCCACCCTCAGGGGGGTCCAAGAGACCCAGTACTTC
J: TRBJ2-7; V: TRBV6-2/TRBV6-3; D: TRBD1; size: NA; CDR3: CASSYSSDRGRWEQYF; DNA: TGTGCCAGCAGTTACTCGAGCGACAGGGGGCGCTGGGAGCAGTACTTC
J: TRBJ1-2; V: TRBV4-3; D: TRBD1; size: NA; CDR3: CASSQDPSTGDGYTF; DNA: TGCGCCAGCAGCCAAGACCCTTCGACAGGGGATGGCTACACCTTC
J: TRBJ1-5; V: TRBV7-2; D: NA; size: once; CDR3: CASSLEGGMTAPFF; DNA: TGTGCCAGCAGCTTAGAAGGTGGGATGACAGCCCCATTTTTT
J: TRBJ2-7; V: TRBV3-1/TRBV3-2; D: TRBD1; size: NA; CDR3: CASSQTGGPLYEQYF; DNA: TGTGCCAGCAGCCAAACAGGGGGTCCCCTCTACGAGCAGTACTTC
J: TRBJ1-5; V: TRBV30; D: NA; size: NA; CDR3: CAWSRGRNSNQPQHF; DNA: TGTGCCTGGTCCAGGGGCCGAAATAGCAATCAGCCCCAGCATTTT
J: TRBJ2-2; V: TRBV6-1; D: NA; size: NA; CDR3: CASSESYAGELFF; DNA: TGTGCCAGCAGTGAATCCTACGCCGGGGAGCTGTTTTTT
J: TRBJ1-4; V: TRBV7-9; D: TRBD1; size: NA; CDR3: CASSYRQGPATNEKLFF; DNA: TGTGCCAGCAGCTATAGACAGGGACCTGCAACTAATGAAAAACTGTTTTTT
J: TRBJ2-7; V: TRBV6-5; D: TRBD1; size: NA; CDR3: CASSSGGQGWREQYF; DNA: TGTGCCAGCAGTTCCGGAGGACAGGGATGGAGGGAGCAGTACTTC
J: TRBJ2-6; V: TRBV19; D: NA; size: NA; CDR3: CASSSQAAFSGANVLTF; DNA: TGTGCCAGTAGTTCTCAAGCGGCGTTTTCTGGGGCCAACGTCCTGACTTTC
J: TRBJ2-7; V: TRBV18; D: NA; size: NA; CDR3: CASSPGSSYEQYF; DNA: TGTGCCAGCTCACCGGGCAGCTCCTACGAGCAGTACTTC
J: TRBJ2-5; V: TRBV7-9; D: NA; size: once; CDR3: CASSLAEIEQETQYF; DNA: TGTGCCAGCAGCTTAGCAGAAATAGAACAAGAGACCCAGTACTTC
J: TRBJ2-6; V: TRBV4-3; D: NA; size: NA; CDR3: CASSQAGTGGANVLTF; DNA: TGCGCCAGCAGCCAAGCCGGAACAGGTGGGGCCAACGTCCTGACTTTC
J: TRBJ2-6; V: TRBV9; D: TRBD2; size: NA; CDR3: CASSEGGAGANVLTF; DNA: TGTGCCAGCAGCGAGGGAGGGGCTGGGGCCAACGTCCTGACTTTC
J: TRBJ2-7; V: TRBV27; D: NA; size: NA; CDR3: CASSSGTRGFEQYF; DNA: TGTGCCAGCAGTTCCGGGACACGGGGTTTCGAGCAGTACTTC
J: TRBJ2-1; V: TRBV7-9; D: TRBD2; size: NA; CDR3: CASSLERGSINEQFF; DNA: TGTGCCAGCAGCTTAGAGCGGGGGTCAATCAATGAGCAGTTCTTC
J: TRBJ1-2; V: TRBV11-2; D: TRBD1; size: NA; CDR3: CASSPLAGQDNYGYTF; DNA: TGTGCCAGCAGCCCCCTGGCGGGACAGGATAACTATGGCTACACCTTC
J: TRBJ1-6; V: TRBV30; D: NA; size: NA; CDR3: CAWTPGSSYNSPLHF; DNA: TGTGCCTGGACTCCGGGGAGCTCCTATAATTCACCCCTCCACTTT
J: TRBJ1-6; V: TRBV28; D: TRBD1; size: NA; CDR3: CAGSLAGTGHSPLHF; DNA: TGTGCCGGCAGCCTAGCCGGGACAGGGCATTCACCCCTCCACTTT
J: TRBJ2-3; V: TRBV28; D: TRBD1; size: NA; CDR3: CASSAPRQGATDTQYF; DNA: TGTGCCAGCAGTGCCCCCCGACAGGGGGCAACAGATACGCAGTATTTT
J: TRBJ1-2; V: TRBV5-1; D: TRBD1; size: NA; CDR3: CASSLRGSPGQGAGGGYTF; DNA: TGCGCCAGCAGCCTTCGTGGTAGCCCCGGACAGGGGGCAGGGGGTGGCTACACCTTC
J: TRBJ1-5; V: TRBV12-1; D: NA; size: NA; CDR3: CASSLRGGQPQHF; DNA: TGTGCCAGCAGCCTCCGTGGAGGTCAGCCCCAGCATTTT
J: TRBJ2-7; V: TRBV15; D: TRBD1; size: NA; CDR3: CATSKRQGPHEQYF; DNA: TGTGCCACCAGCAAACGACAGGGACCACACGAGCAGTACTTC
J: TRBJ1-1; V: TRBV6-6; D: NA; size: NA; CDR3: CASSYRGPVTEAFF; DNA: TGTGCCAGCAGTTATAGAGGGCCGGTCACTGAAGCTTTCTTT